This section outlines one TCR beta chain sequence together with its context. As yet, its antigen is unknown. The junction differs from germline at one of its ends, possibly a read error. The data derive from a study of cytomegalovirus exposure and HLA in healthy donors. Study findings and constraints: The authors considered a cluster of highly shared sequence variants likely to be a sequencing artifact. A later analysis revealed that TCR association rates differed between HLA loci, peaking at DRB1 and bottoming out at HLA-C. In vitro testing confirmed a few CMV-associated chains as specific for CMV antigens.

Primers: 60 Vbeta forward and 13 Jbeta reverse. Data came from immunoSEQ multiplex PCR; TCRdb stores just in-frame clones and leaves some out. The table shows 150,000 to 200,000 clones, with around 81% occurring only once. Germline CDR1 reads SEHNR; CDR2 reads FQNEAQ (reference sequence). The CDR3 is made up of 17 amino acids. The source of this sequence is a woman in her late teens or twenties in good health and CMV-seropositive. The V call is TRBV7-9, the J call TRBJ2-6; 11 bases match TRBD1. Sequencing input: PBMCs. In nucleotides, the CDR3 is TGTGCCAGCAGCAGGGGACAGGGGGTACCCGGGGCCAACGGCCTGACTTTC. Translation: CASSRGQGVPGANGLTF.